This T cell receptor beta chain comes out of a study of cytomegalovirus exposure and HLA in healthy donors. Across the whole study: The same platform was used for the 120 validation repertoires and the roughly 640 first-cohort repertoires, a later analysis reported. Study-wide points: In vitro, three CMV-associated chains proved specific for CMV antigens. Some 150 TCR beta chains were listed as cytomegalovirus-associated.

These donors were members of the approximately 110-subject validation cohort, a group separate from the approximately 640-subject first cohort. Assay used: immunoSEQ multiplex PCR; TCRdb lists only in-frame clones, some missing. The sample records about 130,000 clones, roughly nine tenths being singletons. The CDR3 totals 15 residues. V lost 10 bases and J 2 bases, leaving 17 bases between the germline ends. CDR1 and CDR2 (germline): WSHSY, SAAADI. In the case of this clone: Its antigen is unknown.

This TCR derives from a woman aged 18-30 years in good health and CMV-seropositive. J is TRBJ2-2 and V is TRBV10-2; tentative D call: TRBD1 (5 bases). Sequencing input: PBMCs. CDR3 sequence reads: CATVKGELNTGELFF. The CDR3 DNA sequence: TGCGCCACCGTCAAAGGGGAATTAAACACCGGGGAGCTGTTTTTT.